These T cell receptor beta chains were read from a single sample in a study of tumor-infiltrating lymphocytes in primary liver carcinoma. One entry per CDR3 protein, called by TCRdb with MiXCR from the multiplex PCR reads. The top ten clones hold roughly an eighth of a sample with roughly 78,000 distinct CDR3 sequences, 71% of them seen once. The sequenced sample consisted of liver tumor tissue from sampling region 4. The receptor source for this set is a woman aged 60 to 75 with primary liver carcinoma and hepatitis B virus infection. Both conserved end residues are trimmed from each CDR3. The order of the fields is J gene, V gene, CDR3 protein.

TRBJ2-3,TRBV11-2,TSSLTSMRDTQY
TRBJ2-1,TRBV6-1,ARNPDYYKEQF
TRBJ2-1,TRBV6-2/TRBV6-3,TSNPIEVNEQF
TRBJ2-1,TRBV11-2,ASSLDQQGIVYKQQF
TRBJ1-1,TRBV7-9,ASSPLHRGGTETF
TRBJ2-4,TRBV12-3/TRBV12-4,ASSITIANNIQY
TRBJ2-5,TRBV7-9,ASSSQPVGQETQY
TRBJ2-3,TRBV29-1,SIETGGDTQY
TRBJ2-3,TRBV18,ASSRGSIDTQC
TRBJ2-1,TRBV11-2,ANSLDQQCIVYNEQF
TRBJ2-2,TRBV28,ANSPGGGYTGELF